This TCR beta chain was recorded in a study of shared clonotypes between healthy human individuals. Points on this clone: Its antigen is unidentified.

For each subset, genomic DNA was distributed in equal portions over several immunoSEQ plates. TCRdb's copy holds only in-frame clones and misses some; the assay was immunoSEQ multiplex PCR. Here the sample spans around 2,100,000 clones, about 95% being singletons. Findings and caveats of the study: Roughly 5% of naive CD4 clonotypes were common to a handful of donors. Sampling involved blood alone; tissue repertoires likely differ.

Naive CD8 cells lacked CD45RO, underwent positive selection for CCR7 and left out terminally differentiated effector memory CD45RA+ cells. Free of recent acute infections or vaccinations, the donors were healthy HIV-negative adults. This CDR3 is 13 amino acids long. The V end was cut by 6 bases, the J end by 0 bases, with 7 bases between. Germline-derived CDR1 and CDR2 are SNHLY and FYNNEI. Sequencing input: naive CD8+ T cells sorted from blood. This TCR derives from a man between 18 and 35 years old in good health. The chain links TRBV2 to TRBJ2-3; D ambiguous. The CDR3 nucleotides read TGTGCCAGCAGCCAGACTAGCACAGATACGCAGTATTTT. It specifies CASSQTSTDTQYF.